The 29 T cell receptor beta chains below come from one sample, sequenced in a study of CD8 T cells in ankylosing spondylitis. Overall study findings and caveats: Made up of under 10 highly homologous variants, a TCR beta motif appeared characteristic of ankylosing spondylitis blood.

MiXCR, run by TCRdb on the 5' RACE reads, gives a single entry per CDR3 protein. The sample has under 950,000 distinct CDR3 sequences; 19% are singletons. The antigens for these receptors are not known. The sample comprised blood, either unsorted or a sorted T cell fraction (not recorded which). Receptors originate from a male donor with ankylosing spondylitis.

This clonotype was detected a few times. The chain couples TRBV11-2 to TRBJ2-3; no clear D. Trimming stripped 6 bases from V and 6 bases from J, with 13 bases between. This CDR3 is built from 13 residues. Germline assignment: CDR1 SGHAT and CDR2 FQNNGV. CDR3 sequence (DNA): TGTGCCAGCAGTGTCGGCCTATCGGATACGCAGTATTTT. Protein sequence: CASSVGLSDTQYF.

There are a few counts of this clonotype. CDR3 in amino acids: CASSPASGSSTDTQYF. In nucleotides, the CDR3 is TGCGCCAGCAGCCCTGCTAGCGGATCTAGCACAGATACGCAGTATTTT. V is TRBV5-1 and J is TRBJ2-3, with 7 positions matching TRBD2. The CDR3 is 16 residues long. The V gene's germline CDR1 is SGHRS and CDR2 YFSETQ. The V segment lost 4 bases and the J segment 0 bases; nucleotides outside the gene matches: 8.

V gene TRBV7-9 combines with J gene TRBJ2-7; D is perhaps TRBD1 or TRBD2 (7 bases each). The V end lost 2 bases, the J end lost 1 base, and 21 bases lay between the germline ends. Per the germline V gene, CDR1 is SEHNR and CDR2 is FQNEAQ (reference sequence). This CDR3 has 18 residues. Here the CDR3 reads CASSLPGGTGTASYEQYF. The CDR3 DNA is TGTGCCAGCAGCTTACCGGGGGGCACCGGGACAGCTTCCTACGAGCAGTACTTC.

This clonotype was seen only a few times. V gene TRBV12-3 or TRBV12-4 combines with J gene TRBJ1-2; 9 bases align to TRBD1. V was pared by 7 bases and J by 8 bases, with 5 bases of the junction left unmatched. The CDR3 loop spans 12 amino acids. The DNA of the CDR3 is TGTGCCAGCACCGGGGACAGGGCCGGCTACACCTTC. Translating gives CASTGDRAGYTF.

The J gene is TRBJ1-6, the V gene TRBV20-1; D is unclear. V lost 0 bases and J lost 0, with 9 bases in between. Germline V gene data show CDR1 as DFQATT and CDR2 as SNEGSKA (reference sequence). There are 16 residues in the CDR3. The CDR3 DNA reads as TGCAGTGCTAGAGATTGGACCAGCTCCTATAATTCACCCCTCCACTTT. This gives the protein CSARDWTSSYNSPLHF.

This clonotype was counted many times. The chain employs TRBV7-9 and TRBJ1-1; D unclear. The V gene lost 5 bases and the J gene lost 2 bases, with 18 bases spanning the gap. The CDR3 loop spans 16 amino acids. CDR1 and CDR2 from the germline V gene are SEHNR and FQNEAQ (reference sequence). This CDR3 is CASSTSPGGSNTEAFF. In nucleotides, the CDR3 is TGTGCCAGCAGCACCTCCCCTGGAGGCAGCAACACTGAAGCTTTCTTT. Using reference TRBV7-9 and TRBJ1-1 for the parts outside the CDR3, the full variable domain is DTGVSQNPRHKITKRGQNVTFRCDPISEHNRLYWYRQTLGQGPEFLTYFQNEAQLEKSRLLSDRFSAERPKGSFSTLEIQRTEQGDSAMYLCASSTSPGGSNTEAFFGQGTRLTVV.

This clonotype occurred a few times. The chain joins TRBV7-2 to TRBJ1-1; possible D gene TRBD1, 5 bases. The CDR3 is 14 amino acids. V was pared by 4 bases and J by 1 base, with 10 bases between. Germline loops: CDR1 SGHTA, CDR2 FQGNSA. The CDR3 DNA reads TGTGCCAGCAGCTCATGGGGGGGGAACACTGAAGCTTTCTTT. Residues: CASSSWGGNTEAFF.

This clonotype has just a few counts. The chain has TRBV24-1 and TRBJ2-1; maybe TRBD2 (6 bases). CDR3 length: 16 residues. V was cut by 4 bases and J by 0 bases, with 12 bases left in between. The germline V gene has CDR1 KGHDR and CDR2 SFDVKD. Here the CDR3 reads CATSETSGLSYNEQFF. The CDR3 DNA sequence: TGTGCCACCAGTGAGACCTCGGGACTCTCCTACAATGAGCAGTTCTTC.

V gene TRBV2 combines with J gene TRBJ2-3; 7 bases match TRBD1. The CDR3 is 15 amino acids. V lost 5 bases to trimming and J lost 3 bases; unmatched junction nucleotides: 8. The germline V gene encodes CDR1 SNHLY and CDR2 FYNNEI. The CDR3 coding sequence is TGTGCCAGCAGTCCCAGACAGGGACCTACAGATACGCAGTATTTT. Translated, it gives CASSPRQGPTDTQYF.

This clonotype was counted a few times. The chain employs TRBV12-3 or TRBV12-4 and TRBJ1-1, with D unresolved. The CDR3 spans 15 residues. V gave up 2 bases and J gave up 9 bases, with 19 bases separating them. The CDR3 protein is CASSLMSRVPSQAFF. The DNA for the CDR3 is TGTGCCAGCAGTTTAATGAGTAGGGTCCCAAGCCAAGCTTTCTTT.

This clonotype has a handful of counts. The chain is built from TRBV29-1 and TRBJ1-2; D is undetermined. Trimming took 4 bases from V and 2 from J, leaving 5 bases between them. The germline CDR1 and CDR2 sequences are SQVTM and ANQGSEA. CDR3 length equals 11 residues. The CDR3, as DNA: TGCAGCGTTGTGCAGAACTATGGCTACACCTTC. Translated: CSVVQNYGYTF. Filled out from reference TRBV29-1 and TRBJ1-2, the complete variable domain reads SAVISQKPSRDICQRGTSLTIQCQVDSQVTMMFWYRQQPGQSLTLIATANQGSEATYESGFVIDKFPISRPNLTFSTLTVSNMSPEDSSIYLCSVVQNYGYTFGSGTRLTVV.

V gene TRBV27 combines with J gene TRBJ2-3; the D gene could be TRBD1 or TRBD2 (6 bases each). Deletions cut 4 bases from V and 0 bases from J, with 14 bases between. The CDR3 loop spans 16 amino acids. The V gene's germline CDR1 is MNHEY and CDR2 SMNVEV (reference sequence). The CDR3 region is CASSSPRGPSTDTQYF. CDR3 DNA: TGTGCCAGCAGTTCCCCACGGGGGCCTAGCACAGATACGCAGTATTTT.

In DNA, the CDR3 is TGTGCCAGCAGCCATCAGGTTACGGGGGGCTACACCTTC. Amino acid sequence: CASSHQVTGGYTF. V and J are TRBV3-1 and TRBJ1-2; no clear D gene. Deletions cut 3 bases from V and 8 bases from J, with 13 bases between. This CDR3 region has 13 residues. Germline CDR1 is LGHDT and CDR2 is YNNKEL (reference sequence).

J is TRBJ2-2 and V is TRBV7-9; D call uncertain. Germline loops: CDR1 SEHNR, CDR2 FQNEAQ (reference sequence). CDR3 length: 16 amino acids. V was trimmed by 2 bases and J by 0 bases, leaving 10 bases between them. The CDR3 DNA reads as TGTGCCAGCAGCTTATATCCGGGCGCGAACACCGGGGAGCTGTTTTTT. It is translated as CASSLYPGANTGELFF.

There are many counts of this clonotype. V and J are TRBV20-1 and TRBJ2-2; TRBD1 is a possible D gene (5 bases). This CDR3 contains 14 residues. Between the trimmed V and J ends, which lost 2 bases and 0 bases, there was a span of 7 bases. Germline CDR1 is DFQATT and CDR2 is SNEGSKA (reference sequence). This CDR3 reads CSARKGTNTGELFF. The CDR3 DNA reads as TGCAGTGCTAGAAAGGGGACGAACACCGGGGAGCTGTTTTTT.

V usage is TRBV7-2 and J usage is TRBJ1-1; D is unclear. In germline, CDR1 is SGHTA, CDR2 FQGNSA. The CDR3 spans 14 residues. Trimming pared 4 bases from V and 3 bases from J, leaving 12 bases between. This chain's CDR3 is CASSSHGPHTEAFF. CDR3 bases: TGTGCCAGCAGCTCCCATGGGCCGCACACTGAAGCTTTCTTT.

This chain connects TRBV28 to TRBJ2-5; TRBD1 matches at 9 bases. The CDR3 has 17 amino acids. Per germline, CDR1 MDHEN and CDR2 SYDVKM. J lost 1 base, V lost 3 bases, and 9 bases had no gene match. The CDR3 region is CASSLGRVTGGQETQYF. CDR3 nucleotides: TGTGCCAGCAGTTTGGGCAGGGTGACAGGGGGCCAAGAGACCCAGTACTTC.

This clonotype was observed many times. The chain joins TRBV20-1 to TRBJ1-5; D is possibly TRBD1 (5 bases). This CDR3 has 16 residues. V lost 5 bases to trimming and J lost 3 bases, with 20 bases between them. Germline CDR1 is DFQATT and CDR2 is SNEGSKA (reference sequence). CDR3 amino acids: CSAGGGRGIDNQPQHF. CDR3 DNA: TGCAGTGCTGGCGGGGGGAGGGGAATTGACAATCAGCCCCAGCATTTT.

The rearrangement joins TRBV29-1 to TRBJ2-1, with D perhaps matching TRBD1 (5 bases). V was clipped by 7 bases and J by 6 bases, with 16 bases between them. Germline loops: CDR1 SQVTM, CDR2 ANQGSEA. This CDR3 region has 13 residues. This CDR3 is CSALQGAGNEQFF. For the CDR3, the DNA is TGCAGCGCCTTACAAGGGGCCGGCAATGAGCAGTTCTTC.

This clonotype was counted only a few times. The junction and the germline gene differ at one end; a read error may be behind it. This sequence joins TRBV14 and TRBJ1-1, with a tentative D call TRBD1 (5 bases). The germline V gene encodes CDR1 SGHDN and CDR2 FVKESK. The CDR3 is 13 residues long. CDR3 nucleotides: TGTGCCAGCAGGCAAGCCCCGGGACTGGAAGCTTTCTTT. Translation: CASRQAPGLEAFF.

The chain has TRBV25-1 and TRBJ1-2, with D possibly TRBD1 on 5 matching bases. Germline values: CDR1 MGHDK, CDR2 SYGVNS. The CDR3 runs to 12 residues. Between the trimmed V and J ends, which lost 6 bases and 7 bases, there was a span of 12 bases. The CDR3 region has the DNA TGTGCCAGCAGCATCGGGGCGGGTGGCTACACCTTC. Encoded protein: CASSIGAGGYTF.

This clonotype was detected many times. The chain joins TRBV11-2 to TRBJ2-1, with 8 bases that match TRBD2. The CDR3 extends over 15 amino acids. Trimming cost V 3 bases and J 4 bases; bases outside gene matches: 5. Germline V gene lookup returns CDR1 SGHAT and CDR2 FQNNGV. The CDR3 region is CASSLFGGGYNEQFF. The CDR3 nucleotides read TGTGCCAGCAGCTTGTTCGGGGGGGGGTACAATGAGCAGTTCTTC.

The sample holds a few counts of this clonotype. The gene calls are TRBV7-9 and TRBJ2-1; 12 nucleotides line up with TRBD2. The CDR3 length is 16 residues. The ends lost 5 bases at V and 9 bases at J; junction bases unmatched: 11. CDR1 is SEHNR and CDR2 is FQNEAQ in the germline V gene (reference sequence). CDR3 in amino acids: CASSPLSLAGGGEQFF. In nucleotides, the CDR3 is TGTGCCAGCAGCCCCCTGTCGCTAGCGGGAGGGGGTGAGCAGTTCTTC.

This rearrangement joins TRBV5-1 to TRBJ2-3, with D maybe TRBD2 (5 bases). Trimming removed 4 bases at V and 2 bases at J, with 14 bases between. The CDR3 totals 15 residues. Germline loops: CDR1 SGHRS, CDR2 YFSETQ. CDR3 loop: CASSLWTSNTDTQYF. In DNA form, the CDR3 reads TGCGCCAGCAGCCTATGGACTTCTAACACAGATACGCAGTATTTT. Combining the CDR3 with reference TRBV5-1 and TRBJ2-3 gives the whole variable domain KAGVTQTPRYLIKTRGQQVTLSCSPISGHRSVSWYQQTPGQGLQFLFEYFSETQRNKGNFPGRFSGRQFSNSRSEMNVSTLELGDSALYLCASSLWTSNTDTQYFGPGTRLTVL.

This clonotype has a handful of counts. The CDR3 DNA reads TGCGCCAGCAGCCAAGAAGTTGGACAGCCCGATACCTTC. Protein product: CASSQEVGQPDTF. The gene calls are TRBV4-3 and TRBJ1-2; possibly TRBD1 for D (6 bases). Trimming left V 0 bases short and J 14 bases short, with 16 bases between. Looked up from germline, CDR1 is LGHNA and CDR2 is YSLEER. The CDR3 contains 13 residues.

In its sample, this clonotype was seen a few times. The V gene is TRBV12-3 or TRBV12-4, the J gene TRBJ2-7, with 11 bases identical to TRBD1. The CDR3 covers 16 residues. V dropped 3 bases and J dropped 5; count of bases not matched to a gene: 9. The CDR3 sequence is CASSFTTGTGGHEQYF. The CDR3 region has the DNA TGTGCCAGCAGTTTTACGACCGGGACAGGGGGGCACGAGCAGTACTTC.

The chain carries TRBV4-2 and TRBJ2-3, with D uncertain. CDR1 and CDR2 from the germline V gene are LGHNA and YNFKEQ. This CDR3 has 17 residues. V was trimmed by 0 bases and J by 2 bases, leaving 15 bases between them. The CDR3 is CASSQDRAEGDTDTQYF. Here the CDR3 DNA reads TGTGCCAGCAGCCAAGATCGGGCAGAAGGAGACACAGATACGCAGTATTTT.

In DNA form, the CDR3 reads TGCGCCAGCAGCTTGTTTTGGACAGGGAACACTGAAGCTTTCTTT. Translating gives CASSLFWTGNTEAFF. This chain links TRBV5-1 with TRBJ1-1, with 7 bases that match TRBD1. CDR3 length: 15 amino acids. Germline CDR1 reads SGHRS; CDR2 reads YFSETQ. Trimming took 1 base from V and 1 from J; bases not matched to a gene: 4.

The V call is TRBV5-1, the J call TRBJ2-3; 13 nucleotides agree with TRBD2. Germline V CDR1 and CDR2: SGHRS, YFSETQ. The CDR3 runs 16 residues. V shed 5 bases, J shed 2 bases, and the junction held 5 bases outside the gene matches. Here the CDR3 DNA reads TGCGCCAGCAGACTCGGGACTAGCGGGACCACAGATACGCAGTATTTT. Translated: CASRLGTSGTTDTQYF.